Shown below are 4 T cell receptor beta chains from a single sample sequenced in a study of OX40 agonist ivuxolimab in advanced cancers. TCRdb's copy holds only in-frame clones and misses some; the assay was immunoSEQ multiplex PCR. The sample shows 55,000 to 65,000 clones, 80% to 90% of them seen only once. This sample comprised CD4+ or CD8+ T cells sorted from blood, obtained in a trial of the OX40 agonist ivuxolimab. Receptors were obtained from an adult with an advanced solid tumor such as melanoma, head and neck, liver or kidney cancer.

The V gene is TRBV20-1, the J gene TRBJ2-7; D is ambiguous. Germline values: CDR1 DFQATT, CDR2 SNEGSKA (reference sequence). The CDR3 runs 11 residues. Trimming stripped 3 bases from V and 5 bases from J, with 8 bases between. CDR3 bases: TGCAGTGCTAGTTCCCCGGACGAGCAGTACTTC. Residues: CSASSPDEQYF.

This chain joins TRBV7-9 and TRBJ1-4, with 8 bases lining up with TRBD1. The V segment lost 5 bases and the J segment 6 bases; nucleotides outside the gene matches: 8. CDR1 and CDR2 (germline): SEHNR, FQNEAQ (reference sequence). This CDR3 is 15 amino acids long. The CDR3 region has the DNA TGTGCCAGCAGCCCCGGACAGGGACATGATGAAAAACTGTTTTTT. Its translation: CASSPGQGHDEKLFF.

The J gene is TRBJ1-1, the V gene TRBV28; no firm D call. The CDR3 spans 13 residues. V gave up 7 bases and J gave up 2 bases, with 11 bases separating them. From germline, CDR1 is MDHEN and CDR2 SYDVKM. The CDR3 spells CASTSRLNTEAFF. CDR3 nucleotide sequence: TGTGCCAGCACATCGAGACTTAACACTGAAGCTTTCTTT. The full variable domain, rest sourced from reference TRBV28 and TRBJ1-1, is DVKVTQSSRYLVKRTGEKVFLECVQDMDHENMFWYRQDPGLGLRLIYFSYDVKMKEKGDIPEGYSVSREKKERFSLILESASTNQTSMYLCASTSRLNTEAFFGQGTRLTVV.

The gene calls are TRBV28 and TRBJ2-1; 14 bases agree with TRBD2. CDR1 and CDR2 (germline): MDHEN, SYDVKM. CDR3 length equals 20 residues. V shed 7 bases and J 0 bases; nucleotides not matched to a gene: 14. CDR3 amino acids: CASTSRPGLAGVGSYNEQFF. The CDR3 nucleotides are TGTGCCAGCACCTCCAGACCGGGACTAGCGGGAGTCGGCTCCTACAATGAGCAGTTCTTC.